This is a list of T cell receptor beta chains from one sample in a study of shared clonotypes between healthy human individuals. The data were produced by immunoSEQ multiplex PCR, yet TCRdb's version contains in-frame clones alone and is incomplete. Seen here are nearly 600,000 clones, 95% to 96% observed once, and the top ten hold roughly 0.1%. Material for sequencing was naive CD8+ T cells sorted from blood. The source of these receptors is a woman aged 25 to 39 in good health. Both conserved end residues are part of each CDR3. A D gene is named only where the DNA matches it firmly. The size entry is marked missing in some rows and otherwise reads once, few, many or a size class.

D gene,clone size,V gene,J gene,CDR3 protein,CDR3 DNA
TRBD1,NA,TRBV7-8,TRBJ2-1,CASSHGQGARNEQFF,TGTGCCAGCAGCCATGGACAGGGGGCGCGCAATGAGCAGTTCTTC
NA,NA,TRBV13,TRBJ1-4,CASSLDAGAGEKLFF,TGTGCCAGCAGCTTAGATGCGGGGGCTGGAGAAAAACTGTTTTTT
NA,few,TRBV29-1,TRBJ2-7,CSVGRESYEQYF,TGCAGCGTTGGTCGGGAGTCCTACGAGCAGTACTTC
NA,NA,TRBV5-1,TRBJ2-1,CASSLGHPAYNEQFF,TGCGCCAGCAGCTTGGGACACCCAGCCTACAATGAGCAGTTCTTC
NA,NA,TRBV9,TRBJ1-3,CASSVGALAGNTIYF,TGTGCCAGCAGCGTAGGGGCCCTAGCTGGAAACACCATATATTTT
TRBD1,NA,TRBV23-1,TRBJ2-5,CASSQRTGHETQYF,TGCGCCAGCAGTCAGAGGACAGGTCACGAGACCCAGTACTTC
NA,NA,TRBV27,TRBJ2-1,CASRPLGGLGVNEQFF,TGTGCCAGCAGGCCTCTTGGAGGGCTAGGGGTGAATGAGCAGTTCTTC
TRBD2,NA,TRBV4-2,TRBJ2-1,CASSQLTSGGGNEQFF,TGTGCCAGCAGCCAACTGACTAGCGGGGGTGGGAATGAGCAGTTCTTC
NA,NA,TRBV6-5,TRBJ2-1,CASSPFAGPYNEQFF,TGTGCCAGCAGCCCCTTCGCGGGCCCTTACAATGAGCAGTTCTTC
NA,NA,TRBV6-1,TRBJ2-1,CASSDWTAIYNEQFF,TGTGCCAGCAGTGATTGGACCGCGATCTACAATGAGCAGTTCTTC
NA,NA,TRBV4-1,TRBJ1-1,CASSQDPTGLNTEAFF,TGCGCCAGCAGCCAAGACCCGACAGGACTGAACACTGAAGCTTTCTTT
TRBD1,NA,TRBV7-6,TRBJ2-7,CASSPAQGAYEQYF,TGTGCCAGCAGCCCGGCACAGGGGGCCTACGAGCAGTACTTC
NA,NA,TRBV6-5,TRBJ2-1,CASSSADPSYNEQFF,TGTGCCAGCAGTTCAGCGGACCCCTCCTACAATGAGCAGTTCTTC
NA,NA,TRBV19,TRBJ2-5,CASNEGLARETQYF,TGTGCCAGTAATGAGGGGCTAGCTAGAGAGACCCAGTACTTC
TRBD1,few,TRBV6-1,TRBJ1-2,CASSEGQIVAYGYTF,TGTGCCAGCAGTGAGGGACAGATTGTCGCCTATGGCTACACCTTC
TRBD1,NA,TRBV28,TRBJ1-1,CASRVGTEVGDTEAFF,TGTGCCAGCAGGGTGGGGACAGAAGTTGGGGACACTGAAGCTTTCTTT
NA,NA,TRBV7-8,TRBJ1-1,CASSPLTGKWTEAFF,TGTGCCAGCAGCCCACTTACAGGGAAGTGGACTGAAGCTTTCTTT
NA,NA,TRBV7-2,TRBJ2-1,CASNIGISYNEQFF,TGTGCCAGCAACATCGGGATCTCCTACAATGAGCAGTTCTTC
TRBD1,NA,TRBV30,TRBJ1-4,CAWSGTGATNEKLFF,TGTGCCTGGAGTGGGACAGGTGCAACTAATGAAAAACTGTTTTTT
NA,NA,TRBV28,TRBJ2-1,CASTRKVPHNEQFF,TGTGCCAGCACCAGAAAGGTCCCTCACAATGAGCAGTTCTTC
NA,NA,TRBV7-8,TRBJ2-7,CASSLGGRSYEQYF,TGTGCCAGCAGCTTAGGGGGCCGCTCCTACGAGCAGTACTTC